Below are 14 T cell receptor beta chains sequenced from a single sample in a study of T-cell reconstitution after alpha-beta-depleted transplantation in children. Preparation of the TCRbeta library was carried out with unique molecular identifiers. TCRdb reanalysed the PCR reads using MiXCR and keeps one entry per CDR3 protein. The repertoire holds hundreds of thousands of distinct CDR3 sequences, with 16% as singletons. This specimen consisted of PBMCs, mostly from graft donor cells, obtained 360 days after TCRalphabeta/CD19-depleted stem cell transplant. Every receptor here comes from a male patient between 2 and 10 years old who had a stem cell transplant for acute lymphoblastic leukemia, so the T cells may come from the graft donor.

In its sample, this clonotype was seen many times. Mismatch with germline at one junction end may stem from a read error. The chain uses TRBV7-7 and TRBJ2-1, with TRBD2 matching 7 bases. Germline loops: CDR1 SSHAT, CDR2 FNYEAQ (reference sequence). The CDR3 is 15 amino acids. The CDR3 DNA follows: TGTGCTAGCAGCCCTAGGGGTGGGAGGGCCAATGAGCAGTTCTTC. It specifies CASSPRGGRANEQFF.

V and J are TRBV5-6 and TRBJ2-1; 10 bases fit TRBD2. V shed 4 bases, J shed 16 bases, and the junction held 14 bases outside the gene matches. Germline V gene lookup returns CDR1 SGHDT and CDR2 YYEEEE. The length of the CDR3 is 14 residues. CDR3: CASSPVGEREGTFF. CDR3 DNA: TGTGCCAGCAGCCCCGTCGGTGAGCGGGAGGGTACATTCTTC.

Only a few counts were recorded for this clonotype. For the CDR3, the DNA is TGTGCCAGCAGTTTTAGGACAGGGGAATACAATGAGCAGTTCTTC. Translated, it gives CASSFRTGEYNEQFF. The rearrangement links TRBV12-3 or TRBV12-4 to TRBJ2-1; 9 bases map to TRBD1. The junction had 4 bases not matched to a gene; V was cut back by 3 bases and J by 4 bases. The CDR3 runs to 15 residues.

In nucleotides, the CDR3 is TGTGCCAAAGGGGGGCGCCTTGAGACCCAGTACTTC. Translating gives CAKGGRLETQYF. This chain joins TRBV7-6 and TRBJ2-5, with D perhaps matching TRBD1 or TRBD2 (6 bases each). Germline V gene lookup returns CDR1 SGHVS and CDR2 FNYEAQ. Trimming took 10 bases from V and 5 from J, leaving 14 bases between them. CDR3 length: 12 residues.

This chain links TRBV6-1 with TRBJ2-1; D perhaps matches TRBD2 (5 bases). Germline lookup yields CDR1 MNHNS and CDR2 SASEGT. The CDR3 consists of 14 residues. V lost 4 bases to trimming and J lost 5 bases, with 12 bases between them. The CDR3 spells CASSGRGPNNEQFF. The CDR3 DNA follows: TGTGCCAGCAGTGGGAGAGGGCCTAACAATGAGCAGTTCTTC.

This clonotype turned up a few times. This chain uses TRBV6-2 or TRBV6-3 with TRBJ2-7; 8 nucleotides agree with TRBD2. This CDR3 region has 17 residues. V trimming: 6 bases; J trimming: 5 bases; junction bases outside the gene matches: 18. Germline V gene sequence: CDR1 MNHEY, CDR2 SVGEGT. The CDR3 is CASSWDSSGLAFDEQYF. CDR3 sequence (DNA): TGTGCCAGCAGCTGGGACTCGTCTGGACTAGCTTTCGACGAGCAGTACTTC.

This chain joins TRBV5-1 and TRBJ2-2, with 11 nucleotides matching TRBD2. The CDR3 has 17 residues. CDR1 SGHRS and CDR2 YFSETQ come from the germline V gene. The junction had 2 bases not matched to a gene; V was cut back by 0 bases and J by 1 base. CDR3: CASSLVLAGENTGELFF. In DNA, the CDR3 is TGCGCCAGCAGCTTGGTACTAGCGGGAGAGAACACCGGGGAGCTGTTTTTT.

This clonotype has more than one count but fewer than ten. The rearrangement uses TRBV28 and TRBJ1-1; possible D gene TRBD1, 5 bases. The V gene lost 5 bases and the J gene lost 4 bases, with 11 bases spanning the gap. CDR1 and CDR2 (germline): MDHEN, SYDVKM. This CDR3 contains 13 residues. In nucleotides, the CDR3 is TGTGCCAGCAGTCTCCCCGGGACCACTGAAGCTTTCTTT. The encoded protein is CASSLPGTTEAFF.

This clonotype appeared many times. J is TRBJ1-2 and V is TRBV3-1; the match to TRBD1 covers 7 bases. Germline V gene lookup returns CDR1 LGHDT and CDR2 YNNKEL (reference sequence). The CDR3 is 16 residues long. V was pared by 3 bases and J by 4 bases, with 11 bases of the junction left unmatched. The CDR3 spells CASSHKGAGVFYGYTF. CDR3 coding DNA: TGTGCCAGCAGCCATAAGGGGGCAGGGGTCTTCTATGGCTACACCTTC.

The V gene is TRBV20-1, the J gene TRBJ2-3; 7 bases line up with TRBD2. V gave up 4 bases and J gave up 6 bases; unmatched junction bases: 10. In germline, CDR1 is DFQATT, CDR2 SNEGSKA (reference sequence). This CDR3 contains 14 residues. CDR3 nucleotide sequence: TGCAGTGCTACCGGGACTACAAATAAGGATACGCAGTATTTT. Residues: CSATGTTNKDTQYF.

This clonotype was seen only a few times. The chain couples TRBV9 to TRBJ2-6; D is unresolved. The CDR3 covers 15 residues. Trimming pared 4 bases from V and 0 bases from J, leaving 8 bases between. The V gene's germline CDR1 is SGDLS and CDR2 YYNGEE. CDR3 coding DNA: TGTGCCAGCAGCATAAGCGTCTCTGGGGCCAACGTCCTGACTTTC. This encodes CASSISVSGANVLTF.

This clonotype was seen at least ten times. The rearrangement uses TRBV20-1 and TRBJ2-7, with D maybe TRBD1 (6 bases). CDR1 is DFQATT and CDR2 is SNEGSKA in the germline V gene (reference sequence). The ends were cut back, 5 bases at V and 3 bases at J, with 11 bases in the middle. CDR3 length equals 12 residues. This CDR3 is CSALTGRYEQYF. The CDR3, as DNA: TGCAGTGCTTTGACAGGCCGCTACGAGCAGTACTTC.

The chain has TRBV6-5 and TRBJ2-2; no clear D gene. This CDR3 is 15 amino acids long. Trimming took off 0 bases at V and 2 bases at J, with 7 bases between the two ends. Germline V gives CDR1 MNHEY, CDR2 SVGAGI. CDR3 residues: CASSYSPSNTGELFF. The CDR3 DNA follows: TGTGCCAGCAGTTACTCCCCAAGCAACACCGGGGAGCTGTTTTTT.

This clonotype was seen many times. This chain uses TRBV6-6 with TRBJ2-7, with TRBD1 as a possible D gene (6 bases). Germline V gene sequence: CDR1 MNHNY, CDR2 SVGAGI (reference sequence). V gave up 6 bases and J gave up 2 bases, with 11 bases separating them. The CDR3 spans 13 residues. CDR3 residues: CASRRDITYEQYF. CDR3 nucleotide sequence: TGTGCCAGCAGAAGGGACATCACCTACGAGCAGTACTTC.